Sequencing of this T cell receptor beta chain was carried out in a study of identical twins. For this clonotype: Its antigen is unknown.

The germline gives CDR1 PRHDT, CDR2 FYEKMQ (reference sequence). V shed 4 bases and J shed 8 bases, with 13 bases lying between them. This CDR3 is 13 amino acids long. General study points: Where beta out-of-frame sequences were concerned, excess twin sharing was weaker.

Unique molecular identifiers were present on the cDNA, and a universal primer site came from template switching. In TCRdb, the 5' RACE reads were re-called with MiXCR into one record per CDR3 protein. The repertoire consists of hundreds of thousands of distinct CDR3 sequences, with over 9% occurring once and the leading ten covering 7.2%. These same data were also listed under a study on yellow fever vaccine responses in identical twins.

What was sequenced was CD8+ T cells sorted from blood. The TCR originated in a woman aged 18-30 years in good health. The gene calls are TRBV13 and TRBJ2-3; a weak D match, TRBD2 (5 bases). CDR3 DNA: TGTGCCAGCAGCTCCGGAGGTGGTGGTACGCAGTATTTT. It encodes CASSSGGGGTQYF.